The present T cell receptor beta chain was sequenced within a study of PD-L1 blockade in urothelial cancer. Study in general: Median T cell yield per blood sample was about 140,000 cells. General study findings and limits: Patients who had durable benefit saw their tumor-associated blood clones expand more at 3 weeks.

In the case of this clone: Its antigen is as yet unknown.

The templates were synthetic TCR analogs, and they were spiked into each PCR. The repertoire was sequenced with immunoSEQ multiplex PCR; TCRdb's copy has only in-frame clones and lacks some. The data contain 70,000 to 85,000 clones, 80% to 85% of them seen just once; the ten biggest clones take up 4% to 5%. This sample comprised PBMCs, obtained around atezolizumab (anti-PD-L1) treatment. The sequence was collected from a man in his 70s with urothelial cancer.

DNA of the CDR3: TGTGCCAGCCAGTTAGCGGGAGTGACCAATGAGCAGTTCTTC. As protein: CASQLAGVTNEQFF. The V call is TRBV28, the J call TRBJ2-1; 9 bases match TRBD2. V trimming: 8 bases; J trimming: 6 bases; junction bases outside the gene matches: 8. The CDR3 extends over 14 amino acids. CDR1 is MDHEN, CDR2 SYDVKM, per germline.